The 20 T cell receptor beta chains presented below share a single source sample, sequenced in a study of blood T cell repertoires in COVID-19. Sequencing used immunoSEQ multiplex PCR; TCRdb keeps in-frame clones, though not all of them. The data contain 79,000 or so clones, approximately 85% of them seen just once; the ten biggest clones take up 11%. The specimen sequenced was peripheral blood. All receptors come from a man between 60 and 75 years old with COVID-19, enrolled during active disease.

V and J are TRBV6-1 and TRBJ2-5, with 9 bases lining up with TRBD1. Germline trimming cut 4 bases from V and 1 base from J; bases unmatched to any gene: 7. The CDR3 has 16 residues. Germline V CDR1 and CDR2: MNHNS, SASEGT. DNA of the CDR3: TGTGCCAGCAGTGGGCCGGGACAGGGCCCCCAAGAGACCCAGTACTTC. Translation: CASSGPGQGPQETQYF.

This rearrangement joins TRBV9 to TRBJ1-2; D call uncertain. Trimming took 0 bases from V and 3 from J, leaving 9 bases between them. The CDR3 runs 14 residues. Germline-derived CDR1 and CDR2 are SGDLS and YYNGEE. Here the CDR3 reads CASSVVDRDYGYTF. The CDR3 DNA reads TGTGCCAGCAGCGTAGTTGACCGGGACTATGGCTACACCTTC.

This clone appeared a single time. A read error may produce the germline difference seen at one junction end. The chain has TRBV7-9 and TRBJ1-5, with D maybe TRBD1 (5 bases). Looked up from germline, CDR1 is SEHNR and CDR2 is FQNEAQ (reference sequence). This CDR3 is 14 amino acids long. The CDR3 DNA reads as TGTGCCAGCAGCATAGCCGACCAGACAGCGAGACAGCATTTT. Protein product: CASSIADQTARQHF.

V and J are TRBV4-1 and TRBJ1-3, with 7 bases that match TRBD1. V gave up 0 bases and J gave up 4 bases; unmatched junction bases: 6. Looked up from germline, CDR1 is MGHRA and CDR2 is YSYEKL. The CDR3 has 16 residues. In DNA, the CDR3 is TGCGCCAGCAGCCAAGAAGAGGGGGCGGGAGGAAACACCATATATTTT. This translates into CASSQEEGAGGNTIYF.

The chain uses TRBV4-2 and TRBJ2-2, with 10 bases fitting TRBD1. Germline V gene data show CDR1 as LGHNA and CDR2 as YNFKEQ. V dropped 3 bases and J dropped 4; count of bases not matched to a gene: 8. CDR3 length: 17 residues. In DNA, the CDR3 is TGTGCCAGCAGCCAGGCCCTGGGACAGGGGAGCACCGGGGAGCTGTTTTTT. This encodes CASSQALGQGSTGELFF.

The chain couples TRBV19 to TRBJ1-5, with TRBD1 as a possible D gene (6 bases). This CDR3 contains 15 residues. Germline V gene sequence: CDR1 LNHDA, CDR2 SQIVND (reference sequence). V lost 4 bases, J lost 7 bases, and 17 bases lay in between. CDR3 sequence reads: CASSTNAGGGQPQHF. The CDR3 DNA follows: TGTGCCAGTAGTACAAATGCGGGAGGGGGGCAGCCCCAGCATTTT.

This chain links TRBV5-1 with TRBJ1-1; tentative D call: TRBD1 (6 bases). Germline V gene lookup returns CDR1 SGHRS and CDR2 YFSETQ. This CDR3 comprises 14 residues. V shed 4 bases and J shed 2 bases, with 12 bases lying between them. The CDR3 reads CASSQFGTNTEAFF. CDR3 bases: TGCGCCAGCAGCCAGTTTGGGACAAACACTGAAGCTTTCTTT.

The sample holds one count of this clone. The J gene is TRBJ2-2, the V gene TRBV6-5; D is unclear. CDR1 and CDR2 from the germline V gene are MNHEY and SVGAGI. Trimming left V 8 bases short and J 0 bases short, with 10 bases between. The CDR3 sequence is 14 residues long. CDR3 protein: CASRHATNTGELFF. In DNA form, the CDR3 reads TGTGCCAGCCGACACGCGACGAACACCGGGGAGCTGTTTTTT.

The rearrangement links TRBV18 to TRBJ2-3; 9 bases match TRBD2. The CDR3 loop spans 16 amino acids. Looked up from germline, CDR1 is KGHSH and CDR2 is LQKENI. With V trimmed by 4 bases and J by 2 bases, 7 bases remained unmatched. The CDR3: CASSLQRGASTDTQYF. The CDR3 nucleotides read TGTGCCAGCTCACTTCAGCGGGGGGCCTCCACAGATACGCAGTATTTT.

The CDR3 spells CASSAPGQQGYGYTF. CDR3 nucleotides: TGTGCCAGCAGTGCACCCGGTCAACAGGGGTACGGCTACACCTTC. V and J are TRBV28 and TRBJ1-2; 7 bases are a match to TRBD1. CDR1 and CDR2 from the germline V gene are MDHEN and SYDVKM. The CDR3 has 15 amino acids. V lost 5 bases, J lost 8 bases, and 14 bases stayed unmatched.

A single count supports this clone. CDR3 sequence reads: CASTGTQPGANVLTF. The CDR3 DNA follows: TGTGCCAGTACCGGGACACAGCCTGGGGCCAACGTCCTGACTTTC. The chain has TRBV2 and TRBJ2-6; weak D call: TRBD1 (6 bases). Looked up from germline, CDR1 is SNHLY and CDR2 is FYNNEI. Trimming shortened V by 9 bases and J by 2 bases, and 14 bases separated the two germline ends. The CDR3 covers 15 residues. Using reference TRBV2 and TRBJ2-6 for the parts outside the CDR3, the full variable domain is EPEVTQTPSHQVTQMGQEVILRCVPISNHLYFYWYRQILGQKVEFLVSFYNNEISEKSEIFDDQFSVERPDGSNFTLKIRSTKLEDSAMYFCASTGTQPGANVLTFGAGSRLTVL.

J is TRBJ1-2 and V is TRBV30, with D tentatively TRBD1 (6 bases). The V gene's germline CDR1 is GTSNPN and CDR2 SVGIG (reference sequence). V was pared by 1 base and J by 3 bases, with 9 bases between. There are 13 residues in the CDR3. CDR3 region: CAWSEDSYYGYTF. DNA for the CDR3: TGTGCCTGGAGTGAGGACAGCTACTATGGCTACACCTTC.

The rearrangement joins TRBV29-1 to TRBJ1-5; D gene uncertain. CDR1 and CDR2 (germline): SQVTM, ANQGSEA. This CDR3 is built from 13 residues. Trimming shortened V by 4 bases and J by 3 bases, and 10 bases separated the two germline ends. Here the CDR3 reads CSVGERYNQPQHF. CDR3 DNA: TGCAGCGTTGGGGAGAGGTACAATCAGCCCCAGCATTTT.

Only one count was recorded for this clone. The chain uses TRBV10-3 and TRBJ1-1; 9 nucleotides match TRBD1. V lost 3 bases to trimming and J lost 5 bases; unmatched junction nucleotides: 10. The CDR3 has 16 amino acids. Germline lookup yields CDR1 ENHRY and CDR2 SYGVKD. The CDR3 sequence is CAISDYTGGAGTEAFF. The CDR3 region has the DNA TGTGCCATCAGTGATTATACAGGGGGCGCGGGGACTGAAGCTTTCTTT.

The rearrangement uses TRBV9 and TRBJ2-7; possibly TRBD2 for D (5 bases). The CDR3 is 16 residues long. Germline CDR1 reads SGDLS; CDR2 reads YYNGEE. The germline V and J ends were trimmed by 1 base and 0 bases, with 14 bases remaining between them. Written as DNA, the CDR3 is TGTGCCAGCAGCGTATCGGACGGGGTAAACTCCTACGAGCAGTACTTC. Translation: CASSVSDGVNSYEQYF.

This clone was seen only a few times. The chain recombines TRBV2 with TRBJ1-5, with 7 bases that match TRBD1. V lost 4 bases, J lost 7 bases, and 10 bases stayed unmatched. This CDR3 is built from 15 residues. Germline V gene lookup returns CDR1 SNHLY and CDR2 FYNNEI. CDR3 in amino acids: CASSVGQGVGQPQHF. CDR3 nucleotide sequence: TGTGCCAGCAGTGTGGGGCAGGGGGTGGGCCAGCCCCAGCATTTT.

This clone was observed a few times. This chain joins TRBV2 and TRBJ1-3; D unresolved. CDR1 and CDR2 (germline): SNHLY, FYNNEI. There are 14 residues in the CDR3. Deletions cut 8 bases from V and 1 base from J, with 12 bases between. CDR3 protein: CASRVSASGNTIYF. DNA for the CDR3: TGTGCCAGCCGGGTCTCGGCGTCTGGAAACACCATATATTTT.

V is TRBV7-2 and J is TRBJ2-2; TRBD2 aligns across 10 bases. The CDR3 spans 17 residues. Germline V lookup: CDR1 SGHTA, CDR2 FQGNSA. V gave up 5 bases and J gave up 6 bases; unmatched junction bases: 12. CDR3 sequence: CASSLNFLAGEAGELFF. The CDR3 nucleotides are TGTGCCAGCAGCCTTAATTTCCTAGCGGGGGAGGCCGGGGAGCTGTTTTTT.

This clone was observed a single time. The chain has TRBV18 and TRBJ1-2; no reliable D call. CDR1 and CDR2 (germline): KGHSH, LQKENI. V lost 2 bases and J 8 bases, leaving 12 bases between the germline ends. The CDR3 extends over 13 amino acids. CDR3 coding DNA: TGTGCCAGCTCACCAGAGGGTTCATGGGGCTACACCTTC. Translated, it gives CASSPEGSWGYTF.

The chain links TRBV7-9 to TRBJ1-2, with D unclear. This CDR3 has 12 amino acids. V was trimmed by 1 base and J by 4 bases, leaving 4 bases between them. Germline V gives CDR1 SEHNR, CDR2 FQNEAQ (reference sequence). The CDR3 sequence is CASSLDSYGYTF. CDR3 nucleotides: TGTGCCAGCAGCTTAGACAGCTATGGCTACACCTTC.